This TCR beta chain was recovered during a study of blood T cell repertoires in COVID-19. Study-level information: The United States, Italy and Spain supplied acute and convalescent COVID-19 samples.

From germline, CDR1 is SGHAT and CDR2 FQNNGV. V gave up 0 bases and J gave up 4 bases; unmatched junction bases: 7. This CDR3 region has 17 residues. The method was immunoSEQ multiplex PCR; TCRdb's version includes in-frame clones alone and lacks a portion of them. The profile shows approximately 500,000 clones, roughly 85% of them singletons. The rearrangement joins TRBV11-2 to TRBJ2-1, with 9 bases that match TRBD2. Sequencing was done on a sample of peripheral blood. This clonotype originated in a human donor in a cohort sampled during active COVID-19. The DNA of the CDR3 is TGTGCCAGCAGCTTAGATTCTGGGACTAGCAGGTACAATGAGCAGTTCTTC. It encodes CASSLDSGTSRYNEQFF.